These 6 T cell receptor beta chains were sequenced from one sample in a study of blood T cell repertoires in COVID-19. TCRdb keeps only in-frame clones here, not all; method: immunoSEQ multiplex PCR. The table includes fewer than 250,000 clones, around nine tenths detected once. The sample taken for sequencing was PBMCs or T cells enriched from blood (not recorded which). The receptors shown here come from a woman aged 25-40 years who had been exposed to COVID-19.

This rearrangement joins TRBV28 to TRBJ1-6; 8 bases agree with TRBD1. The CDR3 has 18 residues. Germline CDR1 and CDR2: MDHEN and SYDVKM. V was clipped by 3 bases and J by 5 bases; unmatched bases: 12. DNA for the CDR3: TGTGCCAGCAGTTTCCCCCTCTACGGACAGGGAAATAATTCACCCCTCCACTTT. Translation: CASSFPLYGQGNNSPLHF.

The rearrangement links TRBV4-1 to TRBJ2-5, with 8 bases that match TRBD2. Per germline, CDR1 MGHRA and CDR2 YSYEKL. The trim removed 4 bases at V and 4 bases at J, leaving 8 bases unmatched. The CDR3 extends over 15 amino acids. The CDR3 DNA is TGCGCCAGCAGCCCGCGAGCGGGAGAGGGAGAGACCCAGTACTTC. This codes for CASSPRAGEGETQYF.

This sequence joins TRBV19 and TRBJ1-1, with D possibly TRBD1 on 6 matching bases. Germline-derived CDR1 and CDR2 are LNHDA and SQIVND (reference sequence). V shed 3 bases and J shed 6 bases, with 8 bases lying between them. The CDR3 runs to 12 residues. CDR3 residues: CASSIHRAEAFF. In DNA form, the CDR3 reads TGTGCCAGTAGTATTCACAGGGCTGAAGCTTTCTTT.

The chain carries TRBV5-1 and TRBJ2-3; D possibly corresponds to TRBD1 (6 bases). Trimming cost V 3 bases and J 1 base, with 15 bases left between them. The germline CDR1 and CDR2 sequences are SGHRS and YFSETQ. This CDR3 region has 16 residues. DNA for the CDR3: TGCGCCAGCAGCTCAGGGGTCTCTAGGGGCACAGATACGCAGTATTTT. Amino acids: CASSSGVSRGTDTQYF. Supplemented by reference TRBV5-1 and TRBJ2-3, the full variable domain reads KAGVTQTPRYLIKTRGQQVTLSCSPISGHRSVSWYQQTPGQGLQFLFEYFSETQRNKGNFPGRFSGRQFSNSRSEMNVSTLELGDSALYLCASSSGVSRGTDTQYFGPGTRLTVL.

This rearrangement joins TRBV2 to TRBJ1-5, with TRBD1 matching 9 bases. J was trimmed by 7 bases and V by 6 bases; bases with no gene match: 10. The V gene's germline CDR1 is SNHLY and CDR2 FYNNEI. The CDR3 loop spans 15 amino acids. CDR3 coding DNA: TGTGCCAGCAGGGGGGACAGGGTTTTGCGCCAGCCCCAGCATTTT. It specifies CASRGDRVLRQPQHF.

This chain's CDR3 is CASSSAGGPNTGELFF. Written as DNA, the CDR3 is TGTGCCAGCAGTTCAGCGGGAGGGCCGAACACCGGGGAGCTGTTTTTT. This rearrangement joins TRBV27 to TRBJ2-2; the match to TRBD2 covers 10 bases. This CDR3 comprises 16 residues. Germline loops: CDR1 MNHEY, CDR2 SMNVEV (reference sequence). V was pared by 4 bases and J by 0 bases, with 2 bases of the junction left unmatched.